Listed below are T cell receptor beta chains from one sample, sequenced in a study of blood T cell repertoires in COVID-19. Sequenced by immunoSEQ multiplex PCR; TCRdb stores in-frame clones only, minus some. The data contain 250,000 to 300,000 clones, around 83% of them singletons. The sequenced material came from peripheral blood. The receptors stem from a man older than 75 with acute or convalescent COVID-19. The CDR3 runs from the conserved cysteine through the conserved F or W. A D gene is named only where the DNA matches it firmly. Where a row states a size, it is once, few, many or the class of an expanded clone; other rows omit it.

v_call: TRBV7-3
j_call: TRBJ2-3
clone_size: NA
d_call: TRBD2
cdr3_nt: TGTGCCAGCAGCTTGGGTCCCTCGGGGGCGACTAGCGGGGCCTCAGATACGCAGTATTTT
cdr3_aa: CASSLGPSGATSGASDTQYF

v_call: TRBV28
j_call: TRBJ2-7
clone_size: NA
d_call: TRBD1
cdr3_nt: TGTGCCAGCAGTCAGGGACAGGGATATCGGGAGCAGTACTTC
cdr3_aa: CASSQGQGYREQYF

v_call: TRBV5-4
j_call: TRBJ1-6
clone_size: few
d_call: TRBD1
cdr3_nt: TGTGCCAGCAGCCCGGGGACAGTTAATTCACCCCTCCACTTT
cdr3_aa: CASSPGTVNSPLHF

v_call: TRBV10-3
j_call: TRBJ2-7
clone_size: NA
d_call: TRBD1
cdr3_nt: TGTGCCATCGGGAGGACAGGGGGCGACTCCTACGAGCAGTACTTC
cdr3_aa: CAIGRTGGDSYEQYF

v_call: TRBV7-2
j_call: TRBJ1-6
clone_size: NA
d_call: NA
cdr3_nt: TGTGCCAGCAGCCCCCCTGGGCATTCACCCCTCCACTTT
cdr3_aa: CASSPPGHSPLHF

v_call: TRBV24-1
j_call: TRBJ1-5
clone_size: NA
d_call: NA
cdr3_nt: TGTGCCACCAGTGATTCCTACGGACAATATAGCAATCAGCCCCAGCATTTT
cdr3_aa: CATSDSYGQYSNQPQHF

v_call: TRBV29-1
j_call: TRBJ2-2
clone_size: few
d_call: TRBD1
cdr3_nt: TGCAGCGGGGCTACAGGGGTCTTGGGCACCGGGGAGCTGTTTTTT
cdr3_aa: CSGATGVLGTGELFF

v_call: TRBV14
j_call: TRBJ2-5
clone_size: NA
d_call: TRBD2
cdr3_nt: TGTGCCAGCAGCCACTACCGAGGACTAGCGGGTTCCCAAGAGACCCAGTACTTC
cdr3_aa: CASSHYRGLAGSQETQYF

v_call: TRBV11-3
j_call: TRBJ2-5
clone_size: NA
d_call: NA
cdr3_nt: TGTGCCAGCAGCTCTACAGGGAAGAAGGAGACCCAGTACTTC
cdr3_aa: CASSSTGKKETQYF

v_call: TRBV7-9
j_call: TRBJ1-6
clone_size: NA
d_call: TRBD1
cdr3_nt: TGTGCCAGCAGCTATGACGGACAGGGGCGATCACCCCTCCACTTT
cdr3_aa: CASSYDGQGRSPLHF

v_call: TRBV4-1
j_call: TRBJ2-5
clone_size: few
d_call: NA
cdr3_nt: TGCGCCAGCAGCCAAGAGGGATGGACTGGAGAGACCCAGTACTTC
cdr3_aa: CASSQEGWTGETQYF

v_call: TRBV29-1
j_call: TRBJ1-2
clone_size: NA
d_call: NA
cdr3_nt: TGCAGCGTTGAAGTCGGACTTCCTAACTATGGCTACACCTTC
cdr3_aa: CSVEVGLPNYGYTF

v_call: TRBV5-4
j_call: TRBJ2-5
clone_size: few
d_call: NA
cdr3_nt: TGTGCCAGCAGCTTGGCCGCACAGGGTTGGGAAGAGACCCAGTACTTC
cdr3_aa: CASSLAAQGWEETQYF

v_call: TRBV4-1
j_call: TRBJ2-3
clone_size: once
d_call: TRBD2
cdr3_nt: TGCGCCAGCAGCCTAACCGGGACTAATACGCAGTATTTT
cdr3_aa: CASSLTGTNTQYF

v_call: TRBV6-6
j_call: TRBJ2-5
clone_size: NA
d_call: TRBD1
cdr3_nt: TGTGCCAGCAGGGAGACAGGGCGAGAGACCCAGTACTTC
cdr3_aa: CASRETGRETQYF

v_call: TRBV28
j_call: TRBJ1-6
clone_size: NA
d_call: TRBD1
cdr3_nt: TGTGCCAGCAGGCCAGGGGGGCAGGCTTCACCCCTCCACTTT
cdr3_aa: CASRPGGQASPLHF

v_call: TRBV7-2
j_call: TRBJ2-7
clone_size: NA
d_call: TRBD2
cdr3_nt: TGTGCCAGCAGCTCCTGGAGTAGCGGGGTCTCCTACGAGCAGTACTTC
cdr3_aa: CASSSWSSGVSYEQYF

v_call: TRBV28
j_call: TRBJ1-4
clone_size: NA
d_call: NA
cdr3_nt: TGTGCCAGCAGTTTGACAGCCCGTAATGAAAAACTGTTTTTT
cdr3_aa: CASSLTARNEKLFF

v_call: TRBV28
j_call: TRBJ1-5
clone_size: NA
d_call: TRBD1
cdr3_nt: TGTGCCAGCAAAACCGGGACAGGGGATCAGCCCCAGCATTTT
cdr3_aa: CASKTGTGDQPQHF